This TCR beta chain comes out of a study of T-cell memory formation after mild COVID-19. Looking at the study overall: The study found TCR clusters largely donor specific. Study-level results: Clones that contracted clustered mainly in CM and EM if CD4+ and in EMRA if CD8+. Clones contracting day 15 to 85 were balanced CD4/CD8; later expanders leaned CD4+. Nothing confirmed that second-wave clones peaking on day 37 were specific for SARS-CoV-2.

This clonotype was picked up a small number of times. What it binds is unknown. This CDR3 is built from 13 residues. CDR1 and CDR2 from the germline V gene are SGHAT and FQNNGV. V was shortened by 0 bases and J by 7 bases, with 9 bases between the two germline ends. One entry per CDR3 protein results from TCRdb running MiXCR on the 5' RACE reads. Seen here are around 510,000 distinct CDR3 sequences, roughly 21% observed once, and the top ten hold 7.5% to 9.5%. The chain recombines TRBV11-2 with TRBJ1-2; D is unclear. This TCR was sampled from an adult woman who had mild COVID-19 (a few samples of this study predate the infection). Cell type and time point are not known. The sequencing sample was made of PBMCs or a T cell subset sorted from them (not recorded which). This CDR3 is CASSLEMGSGYTF. CDR3 in DNA: TGTGCCAGCAGCTTAGAGATGGGGAGTGGCTACACCTTC.